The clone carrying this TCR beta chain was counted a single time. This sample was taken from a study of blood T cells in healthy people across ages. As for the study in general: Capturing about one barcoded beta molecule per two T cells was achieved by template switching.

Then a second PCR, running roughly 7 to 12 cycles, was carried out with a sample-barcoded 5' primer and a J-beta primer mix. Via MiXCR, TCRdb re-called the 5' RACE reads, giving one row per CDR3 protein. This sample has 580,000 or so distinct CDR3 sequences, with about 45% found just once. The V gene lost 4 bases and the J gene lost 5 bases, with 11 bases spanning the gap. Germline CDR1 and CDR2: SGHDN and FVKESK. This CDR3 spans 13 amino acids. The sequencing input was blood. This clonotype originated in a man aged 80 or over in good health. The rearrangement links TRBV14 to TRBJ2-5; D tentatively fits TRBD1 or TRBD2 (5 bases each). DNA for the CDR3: TGTGCCAGCAGCCCTGAGGGGTGGGAGACCCAGTACTTC. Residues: CASSPEGWETQYF.